The 24 T cell receptor beta chains below all came from one sample that was sequenced in a study of shared clonotypes between healthy human individuals. This table comes from immunoSEQ multiplex PCR, and its TCRdb copy is limited to in-frame clones, with some not included. Seen here are over 400,000 clones, around 80% observed once, and the top ten hold around 12%. Sequenced material: PBMCs. These receptors all stem from a woman between 40 and 50 years old in good health. Some clones in this sample may be carry-over from other donors' samples.

The J gene is TRBJ2-5, the V gene TRBV11-2; D remains ambiguous. With 5 bases removed from V and 5 bases from J, the gap between germline ends came to 9 bases. The CDR3 loop spans 12 amino acids. Germline assignment: CDR1 SGHAT and CDR2 FQNNGV. CDR3 coding DNA: TGTGCCAGCAGCACCCAGAGGGAGACCCAGTACTTC. This translates into CASSTQRETQYF.

The chain uses TRBV7-3 and TRBJ2-2; TRBD2 matches 7 bases. The CDR3 sequence is 17 residues long. Germline lookup yields CDR1 SGHTA and CDR2 FQGTGA. V dropped 3 bases and J dropped 6; count of bases not matched to a gene: 13. Here the CDR3 reads CASSLGLGGSGAGELFF. In DNA form, the CDR3 reads TGTGCCAGCAGCTTGGGCCTTGGCGGGAGTGGGGCCGGGGAGCTGTTTTTT.

The V call is TRBV11-2, the J call TRBJ2-5; D call uncertain. CDR3 length equals 14 residues. Germline values: CDR1 SGHAT, CDR2 FQNNGV. Trimming took 4 bases from V and 1 from J, leaving 10 bases between them. CDR3 nucleotides: TGTGCCAGCAGCTATTTCACGGTCCAAGAGACCCAGTACTTC. Residues: CASSYFTVQETQYF. Together with reference TRBV11-2 and TRBJ2-5, the CDR3 gives the full variable domain: EAGVAQSPRYKIIEKRQSVAFWCNPISGHATLYWYQQILGQGPKLLIQFQNNGVVDDSQLPKDRFSAERLKGVDSTLKIQPAKLEDSAVYLCASSYFTVQETQYFGPGTRLLVL.

The chain employs TRBV19 and TRBJ1-2, with D hard to call. The ends were cut back, 4 bases at V and 3 bases at J, with 12 bases in the middle. Germline V lookup: CDR1 LNHDA, CDR2 SQIVND (reference sequence). The CDR3 runs 14 residues. The CDR3 loop is CASSRSARYYGYTF. The CDR3, as DNA: TGTGCCAGTAGTAGGTCGGCGCGGTACTATGGCTACACCTTC. The complete variable domain, with remaining parts taken from reference TRBV19 and TRBJ1-2, reads DGGITQSPKYLFRKEGQNVTLSCEQNLNHDAMYWYRQDPGQGLRLIYYSQIVNDFQKGDIAEGYSVSREKKESFPLTVTSAQKNPTAFYLCASSRSARYYGYTFGSGTRLTVV.

As regards this clone: The same CDR3 also results from other DNA sequences found in this sample. This CDR3 is CASSLGQGYYEQYF. As DNA, the CDR3 is TGCGCCAGCAGCCTCGGACAGGGATACTACGAGCAGTACTTC. The chain recombines TRBV5-1 with TRBJ2-7, with 8 bases identical to TRBD1. This CDR3 is 14 amino acids long. V shed 4 bases and J 3 bases; nucleotides not matched to a gene: 6. Germline CDR1 reads SGHRS; CDR2 reads YFSETQ.

The rearrangement links TRBV6-5 to TRBJ2-5; the D gene could be TRBD1 or TRBD2 (7 bases each). This CDR3 comprises 11 residues. CDR1 and CDR2 from the germline V gene are MNHEY and SVGAGI. Trimming removed 6 bases at V and 13 bases at J, with 15 bases between. As DNA, the CDR3 is TGTGCCAGCAGACAGGGGAGGGCAGCGTACTTC. Protein: CASRQGRAAYF.

This rearrangement joins TRBV19 to TRBJ1-4, with D possibly matching TRBD1 (5 bases). Trimming removed 4 bases at V and 4 bases at J, with 16 bases between. CDR3 length: 16 amino acids. Germline V gene data show CDR1 as LNHDA and CDR2 as SQIVND (reference sequence). CDR3 coding DNA: TGTGCCAGTAGTAAGGCTCCGAGACAGAGTAATGAAAAACTGTTTTTT. Its translation is CASSKAPRQSNEKLFF. The variable domain in full, with the rest retrieved from reference TRBV19 and TRBJ1-4, is DGGITQSPKYLFRKEGQNVTLSCEQNLNHDAMYWYRQDPGQGLRLIYYSQIVNDFQKGDIAEGYSVSREKKESFPLTVTSAQKNPTAFYLCASSKAPRQSNEKLFFGSGTQLSVL.

The V call is TRBV28, the J call TRBJ2-5, with 12 bases matching TRBD2. The CDR3 is made up of 15 amino acids. Unmatched junction bases numbered 6, after V lost 6 bases and J lost 4 bases. CDR1 is MDHEN and CDR2 is SYDVKM in the germline V gene. The CDR3 here is CASSLGLAGTETQYF. CDR3 sequence (DNA): TGTGCCAGCAGCCTTGGACTAGCGGGAACAGAGACCCAGTACTTC.

V gene TRBV7-9 combines with J gene TRBJ2-1; D is unresolved. Germline values: CDR1 SEHNR, CDR2 FQNEAQ (reference sequence). The CDR3 consists of 16 residues. V shed 1 base and J shed 8 bases, with 18 bases lying between them. CDR3 loop: CASSLGQLVFGDEQFF. The CDR3 DNA is TGTGCCAGCAGCTTAGGTCAGCTGGTTTTTGGCGATGAGCAGTTCTTC.

This chain joins TRBV28 and TRBJ1-4; D is ambiguous. Germline V CDR1 and CDR2: MDHEN, SYDVKM. The CDR3 is 15 residues long. V lost 3 bases, J lost 0 bases, and 8 bases lay in between. For the CDR3, the DNA is TGTGCCAGCAGTTTGCTCGTGCCAACTAATGAAAAACTGTTTTTT. This codes for CASSLLVPTNEKLFF.

This sequence joins TRBV6-5 and TRBJ1-2, with no clear D. Germline assignment: CDR1 MNHEY and CDR2 SVGAGI. The ends were cut back, 6 bases at V and 4 bases at J, with 9 bases in the middle. The length of the CDR3 is 12 residues. CDR3 bases: TGTGCCAGCAGATCCGCTCCCTATGGCTACACCTTC. Encoded protein: CASRSAPYGYTF.

This clone was detected many times. This same CDR3 is encoded by further DNA sequences in the sample. V is TRBV30 and J is TRBJ2-1; TRBD2 aligns across 8 bases. Per germline, CDR1 GTSNPN and CDR2 SVGIG (reference sequence). The CDR3 is 14 amino acids. Germline trimming cut 1 base from V and 3 bases from J; bases unmatched to any gene: 2. CDR3 bases: TGTGCCTGGAGTGCGGGAGGGGGCTACAATGAGCAGTTCTTC. It specifies CAWSAGGGYNEQFF.

This chain uses TRBV29-1 with TRBJ2-1, with 8 positions matching TRBD1. Germline V lookup: CDR1 SQVTM, CDR2 ANQGSEA. The CDR3 has 13 amino acids. With 6 bases clipped from V and 8 bases from J, the junction kept 9 bases outside the gene matches. DNA for the CDR3: TGCAGCGTCGCAAAGGACAGGGTGGATGAGCAGTTCTTC. Its protein is CSVAKDRVDEQFF.

V is TRBV28 and J is TRBJ2-7; TRBD1 matches 9 bases. The germline CDR1 and CDR2 sequences are MDHEN and SYDVKM. Losses at the gene ends were 1 base for V and 2 bases for J; bases not matched to a gene: 3. CDR3 length equals 15 residues. The CDR3 region is CASSLSRTGAYEQYF. Here the CDR3 DNA reads TGTGCCAGCAGTTTATCGCGGACAGGGGCCTACGAGCAGTACTTC.

The chain employs TRBV13 and TRBJ2-5, with 8 bases fitting TRBD2. J gave up 1 base and V 5 bases, and 6 bases lay outside the gene matches. Germline CDR1 reads PRHDT; CDR2 reads FYEKMQ (reference sequence). This CDR3 comprises 15 residues. CDR3 DNA sequence: TGTGCCAGCAGCCGGACTACTAGCGGCCAAGAGACCCAGTACTTC. This sequence encodes CASSRTTSGQETQYF.

As concerns this clone: The sample has other DNA sequences that encode this CDR3 too. This chain connects TRBV9 to TRBJ2-7; 9 bases match TRBD1. This CDR3 has 14 amino acids. CDR1 is SGDLS, CDR2 YYNGEE, per germline. The V segment lost 4 bases and the J segment 2 bases; nucleotides outside the gene matches: 4. CDR3 sequence (DNA): TGTGCCAGCAGCTCCGGACAGGGGACCTACGAGCAGTACTTC. Translating gives CASSSGQGTYEQYF.

The chain recombines TRBV4-3 with TRBJ1-5; no clear D. Germline V lookup: CDR1 LGHNA, CDR2 YSLEER. Trimming removed 0 bases from V and 0 bases from J, with 6 bases in between. The CDR3 extends over 15 amino acids. The CDR3 nucleotides are TGCGCCAGCAGCCAAGATCAAGGTAGCAATCAGCCCCAGCATTTT. This translates into CASSQDQGSNQPQHF.

The chain joins TRBV11-2 to TRBJ1-1; D uncertain. Germline values: CDR1 SGHAT, CDR2 FQNNGV. Trimming shortened V by 6 bases and J by 6 bases, and 14 bases separated the two germline ends. The CDR3 totals 13 residues. The CDR3 bases are TGTGCCAGCAGGGCCCTGAAAAGGGCTGAAGCTTTCTTT. Translation: CASRALKRAEAFF. The variable domain in full, with the rest retrieved from reference TRBV11-2 and TRBJ1-1, is EAGVAQSPRYKIIEKRQSVAFWCNPISGHATLYWYQQILGQGPKLLIQFQNNGVVDDSQLPKDRFSAERLKGVDSTLKIQPAKLEDSAVYLCASRALKRAEAFFGQGTRLTVV.

Points on this clone: Given a much more abundant clone one base away, this may be a read error. J is TRBJ2-3 and V is TRBV13; no clear D gene. Germline values: CDR1 PRHDT, CDR2 FYEKMQ (reference sequence). There are 12 residues in the CDR3. Trimming pared 5 bases from V and 4 bases from J, leaving 7 bases between. The CDR3 loop reads CASSLGSDTQYF. In DNA, the CDR3 is TGTGCCAGCAGCCTCGGGTCAGATACGCAGTATTTT. Drawing the rest from reference TRBV13 and TRBJ2-3, the complete variable domain is AAGVIQSPRHLIKEKRETATLKCYPIPRHDTVYWYQQGPGQDPQFLISFYEKMQSDKGSIPDRFSAQQFSDYHSELNMSSLELGDSALYFCASSLGSDTQYFGPGTRLTVL.

The chain recombines TRBV11-2 with TRBJ2-7; D uncertain. Trimming removed 1 base from V and 4 bases from J, with 14 bases in between. CDR1 and CDR2 (germline): SGHAT, FQNNGV. This CDR3 is 15 amino acids long. CDR3 amino acids: CASSLAGPTRYEQYF. In DNA, the CDR3 is TGTGCCAGCAGCTTAGCTGGGCCGACTCGATACGAGCAGTACTTC. The variable domain in full, completed from reference TRBV11-2 and TRBJ2-7, reads EAGVAQSPRYKIIEKRQSVAFWCNPISGHATLYWYQQILGQGPKLLIQFQNNGVVDDSQLPKDRFSAERLKGVDSTLKIQPAKLEDSAVYLCASSLAGPTRYEQYFGPGTRLTVT.

This clone was detected many times. V usage is TRBV6-6 and J usage is TRBJ2-2; a possible D gene is TRBD1 (6 bases). The CDR3 totals 15 residues. Germline CDR1 reads MNHNY; CDR2 reads SVGAGI (reference sequence). V lost 6 bases to trimming and J lost 5 bases, with 16 bases between them. For the CDR3, the DNA is TGTGCCAGCAGGCCACAGGGTTCGGGTACCGGGGAGCTGTTTTTT. The encoded protein is CASRPQGSGTGELFF.

The V call is TRBV19, the J call TRBJ1-2; a weak D match, TRBD1 (6 bases). The CDR3 extends over 15 amino acids. The V and J ends lost 5 bases and 4 bases respectively, with 17 bases between them. The germline CDR1 and CDR2 sequences are LNHDA and SQIVND (reference sequence). CDR3 amino acids: CASSSQGPWVYGYTF. The CDR3 DNA reads as TGTGCCAGTAGTTCACAGGGACCTTGGGTCTATGGCTACACCTTC. The whole variable domain, filled in from reference TRBV19 and TRBJ1-2, reads DGGITQSPKYLFRKEGQNVTLSCEQNLNHDAMYWYRQDPGQGLRLIYYSQIVNDFQKGDIAEGYSVSREKKESFPLTVTSAQKNPTAFYLCASSSQGPWVYGYTFGSGTRLTVV.

This chain uses TRBV10-3 with TRBJ2-1; 10 positions agree with TRBD2. Per germline, CDR1 ENHRY and CDR2 SYGVKD. The CDR3 totals 16 residues. The junction had 8 bases not matched to a gene; V was cut back by 3 bases and J by 6 bases. The CDR3 reads CAISDTTLAGINEQFF. In DNA form, the CDR3 reads TGTGCCATCAGTGACACGACACTAGCGGGGATCAATGAGCAGTTCTTC.

CDR3 coding DNA: TGCGCCAGCAGCCCATCACAGATTTCCATTAATGAAAAACTGTTTTTT. Translated: CASSPSQISINEKLFF. This chain links TRBV5-1 with TRBJ1-4, with D hard to call. Trimming took off 4 bases at V and 4 bases at J, with 17 bases between the two ends. CDR1 and CDR2 (germline): SGHRS, YFSETQ. The CDR3 covers 16 residues. The whole variable domain, filled in from reference TRBV5-1 and TRBJ1-4, reads KAGVTQTPRYLIKTRGQQVTLSCSPISGHRSVSWYQQTPGQGLQFLFEYFSETQRNKGNFPGRFSGRQFSNSRSEMNVSTLELGDSALYLCASSPSQISINEKLFFGSGTQLSVL.